Listed below are T cell receptor beta chains from one sample, sequenced in a study of cytomegalovirus exposure and HLA in healthy donors. Sequencing used immunoSEQ multiplex PCR; TCRdb keeps in-frame clones, though not all of them. This sample carries roughly 75,000 clones, with roughly 0.9% going to the ten biggest clones. What was sequenced was PBMCs. These receptors were obtained from a boy younger than 18 in good health and CMV-seronegative. CDR3s include the opening cysteine and the closing phenylalanine or tryptophan. The order of the fields is V gene, D gene, J gene, CDR3 protein, CDR3 DNA. D genes are given only for firm matches.

v_call: TRBV28; d_call: -; j_call: TRBJ2-1; cdr3_aa: CASSLDRYNEQFF; cdr3_nt: TGTGCCAGCAGTTTAGACAGGTACAATGAGCAGTTCTTC
v_call: TRBV7-8; d_call: TRBD2; j_call: TRBJ2-1; cdr3_aa: CASSVRAGSSDNEQFF; cdr3_nt: TGTGCCAGCAGCGTGAGAGCGGGGAGCTCCGACAATGAGCAGTTCTTC
v_call: TRBV7-2; d_call: -; j_call: TRBJ1-5; cdr3_aa: CASSPPGSSNQPQHF; cdr3_nt: TGTGCCAGCAGCCCCCCAGGCAGTAGCAATCAGCCCCAGCATTTT
v_call: TRBV2; d_call: -; j_call: TRBJ1-4; cdr3_aa: CASSGGKGREKLFF; cdr3_nt: TGTGCCAGCAGTGGAGGGAAAGGGCGTGAAAAACTGTTTTTT
v_call: TRBV7-2; d_call: TRBD2; j_call: TRBJ2-7; cdr3_aa: CASSRGGSNHEQYF; cdr3_nt: TGTGCCAGCAGCCGAGGCGGGAGCAACCACGAGCAGTACTTC
v_call: TRBV25-1; d_call: TRBD1; j_call: TRBJ1-5; cdr3_aa: CASSDSPGQGLNQPQHF; cdr3_nt: TGTGCCAGCAGTGATTCTCCCGGACAGGGTCTAAATCAGCCCCAGCATTTT
v_call: TRBV6-6; d_call: TRBD1; j_call: TRBJ1-3; cdr3_aa: CASSGQGSNSGNTIYF; cdr3_nt: TGTGCCAGCTCCGGACAGGGATCAAATTCTGGAAACACCATATATTTT
v_call: TRBV9; d_call: -; j_call: TRBJ1-1; cdr3_aa: CASSRGVITEAFF; cdr3_nt: TGTGCCAGCAGCCGCGGGGTGATCACTGAAGCTTTCTTT
v_call: TRBV7-2; d_call: -; j_call: TRBJ2-1; cdr3_aa: CASSLAHGSYNEQFF; cdr3_nt: TGTGCCAGCAGCTTAGCGCACGGGTCCTACAATGAGCAGTTCTTC
v_call: TRBV5-5; d_call: -; j_call: TRBJ2-5; cdr3_aa: CASSPDQGSKETQYF; cdr3_nt: TGTGCCAGCAGCCCTGATCAGGGATCCAAAGAGACCCAGTACTTC
v_call: TRBV6-5; d_call: -; j_call: TRBJ2-3; cdr3_aa: CASSRDAGNTDTQYF; cdr3_nt: TGTGCCAGCAGCCGGGACGCGGGGAACACAGATACGCAGTATTTT
v_call: TRBV5-1; d_call: TRBD2; j_call: TRBJ2-1; cdr3_aa: CASSSSGGYYNEQFF; cdr3_nt: TGCGCCAGCAGCTCCAGCGGGGGGTACTACAATGAGCAGTTCTTC
v_call: TRBV9; d_call: -; j_call: TRBJ2-1; cdr3_aa: CASSGERTRDEQFF; cdr3_nt: TGTGCCAGCAGCGGAGAGAGAACTAGGGATGAGCAGTTCTTC
v_call: TRBV19; d_call: TRBD2; j_call: TRBJ2-1; cdr3_aa: CASRRWSSGSNEQFF; cdr3_nt: TGTGCCAGTAGGAGGTGGTCTAGCGGGTCCAATGAGCAGTTCTTC
v_call: TRBV27; d_call: -; j_call: TRBJ2-4; cdr3_aa: CASSPGKNIQYF; cdr3_nt: TGTGCCAGCTCTCCAGGGAAAAACATTCAGTACTTC
v_call: TRBV19; d_call: -; j_call: TRBJ1-1; cdr3_aa: CASDPTGYTEAFF; cdr3_nt: TGTGCCAGTGACCCTACAGGGTACACTGAAGCTTTCTTT
v_call: TRBV29-1; d_call: -; j_call: TRBJ2-2; cdr3_aa: CSVEPSNTGELFF; cdr3_nt: TGCAGCGTTGAACCATCGAACACCGGGGAGCTGTTTTTT
v_call: TRBV4-1; d_call: -; j_call: TRBJ1-6; cdr3_aa: CASSQESGWGDSPLHF; cdr3_nt: TGCGCCAGCAGCCAAGAGAGCGGCTGGGGTGACTCACCCCTCCACTTT
v_call: TRBV30; d_call: -; j_call: TRBJ1-1; cdr3_aa: CAWSVRRESIAFF; cdr3_nt: TGTGCCTGGAGTGTTCGGAGGGAGTCCATAGCTTTCTTT
v_call: TRBV6-1; d_call: -; j_call: TRBJ2-7; cdr3_aa: CASGEEQYF; cdr3_nt: TGTGCCAGCGGGGAGGAGCAGTACTTC
v_call: TRBV30; d_call: -; j_call: TRBJ1-2; cdr3_aa: CAWRGQGSPNYGYTF; cdr3_nt: TGTGCCTGGAGAGGGCAGGGGTCCCCTAACTATGGCTACACCTTC
v_call: TRBV9; d_call: TRBD1; j_call: TRBJ2-3; cdr3_aa: CASSVDRWADTQYF; cdr3_nt: TGTGCCAGCAGCGTGGACAGGTGGGCAGATACGCAGTATTTT
v_call: TRBV6-6; d_call: -; j_call: TRBJ1-2; cdr3_aa: CASSSRYGYTF; cdr3_nt: TGTGCCAGCAGTTCCAGATATGGCTACACCTTC
v_call: TRBV4-1; d_call: -; j_call: TRBJ2-1; cdr3_aa: CASSRSAVEWVNEQFF; cdr3_nt: TGCGCCAGCAGCCGATCGGCGGTGGAATGGGTCAATGAGCAGTTCTTC
v_call: TRBV19; d_call: -; j_call: TRBJ1-2; cdr3_aa: CASSIAGYLNGYTF; cdr3_nt: TGTGCCAGTAGTATTGCGGGATACTTGAATGGCTACACCTTC
v_call: TRBV11-3; d_call: TRBD1; j_call: TRBJ1-1; cdr3_aa: CASSLTGGETEAFF; cdr3_nt: TGTGCCAGCAGCTTAACAGGGGGCGAAACTGAAGCTTTCTTT
v_call: TRBV11-2; d_call: -; j_call: TRBJ2-7; cdr3_aa: CASSLIAHEQYF; cdr3_nt: TGTGCCAGCAGCTTAATAGCTCACGAGCAGTACTTC
v_call: TRBV6-1; d_call: -; j_call: TRBJ2-1; cdr3_aa: CASSSGRGLYNEQFF; cdr3_nt: TGTGCCAGCAGTTCGGGCAGGGGATTATACAATGAGCAGTTCTTC
v_call: TRBV10-3; d_call: TRBD1; j_call: TRBJ2-7; cdr3_aa: CAISGGQGGTYEQYF; cdr3_nt: TGTGCCATCAGTGGCGGACAGGGAGGCACCTACGAGCAGTACTTC
v_call: TRBV29-1; d_call: -; j_call: TRBJ1-2; cdr3_aa: CSVSDVYGYTF; cdr3_nt: TGCAGCGTGTCAGATGTCTATGGCTACACCTTC
v_call: TRBV14; d_call: -; j_call: TRBJ2-7; cdr3_aa: CASSLWDSGGYEQYF; cdr3_nt: TGTGCCAGCAGCCTCTGGGACAGCGGGGGATACGAGCAGTACTTC
v_call: TRBV4-1; d_call: TRBD2; j_call: TRBJ2-5; cdr3_aa: CASSHRVAGIKETQYF; cdr3_nt: TGCGCCAGCAGCCACAGAGTAGCGGGGATCAAAGAGACCCAGTACTTC
v_call: TRBV7-3; d_call: TRBD1; j_call: TRBJ1-6; cdr3_aa: CASSLQGGVLGSPLHF; cdr3_nt: TGTGCCAGCAGCCTGCAGGGGGGCGTCTTGGGATCACCCCTCCACTTT
v_call: TRBV4-2; d_call: -; j_call: TRBJ1-1; cdr3_aa: CASSQIISGPEGPTEAFF; cdr3_nt: TGTGCCAGCAGCCAAATAATTAGTGGACCGGAGGGGCCAACTGAAGCTTTCTTT
v_call: TRBV9; d_call: -; j_call: TRBJ2-1; cdr3_aa: CASSVHSVTPNEQFF; cdr3_nt: TGTGCCAGCAGCGTACATTCTGTGACACCAAATGAGCAGTTCTTC
v_call: TRBV9; d_call: -; j_call: TRBJ2-1; cdr3_aa: CASSLSSYNEQFF; cdr3_nt: TGTGCCAGCAGTCTAAGCTCCTACAATGAGCAGTTCTTC